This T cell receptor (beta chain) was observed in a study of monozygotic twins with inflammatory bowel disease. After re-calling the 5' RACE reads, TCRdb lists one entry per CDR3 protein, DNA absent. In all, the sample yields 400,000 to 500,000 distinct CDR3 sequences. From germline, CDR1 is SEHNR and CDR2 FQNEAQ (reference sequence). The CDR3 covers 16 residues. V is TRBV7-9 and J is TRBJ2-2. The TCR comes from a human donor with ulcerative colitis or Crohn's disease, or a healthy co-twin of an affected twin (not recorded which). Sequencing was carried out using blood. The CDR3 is CASSSPVQQHTGELFF.